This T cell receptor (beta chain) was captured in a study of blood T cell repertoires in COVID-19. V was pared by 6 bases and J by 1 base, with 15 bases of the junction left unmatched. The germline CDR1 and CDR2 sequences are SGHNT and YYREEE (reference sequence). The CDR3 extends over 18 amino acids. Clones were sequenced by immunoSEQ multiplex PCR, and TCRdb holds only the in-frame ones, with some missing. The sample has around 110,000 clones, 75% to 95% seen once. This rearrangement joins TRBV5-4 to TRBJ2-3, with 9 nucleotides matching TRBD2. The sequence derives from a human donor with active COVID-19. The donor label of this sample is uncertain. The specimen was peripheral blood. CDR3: CASTVGGLAGRGTDTQYF. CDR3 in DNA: TGTGCCAGCACCGTGGGGGGGCTAGCGGGGAGGGGCACAGATACGCAGTATTTT.